The clone carrying this T cell receptor beta chain has only a few counts. The antigen is unknown. The data derive from a study of shared clonotypes between healthy human individuals. Study-wide background: Per donor, CD8 memory used one plate, CD8 naive used two, CD4 memory used three and CD4 naive used three. Study-level results: It was observed that 5% to 6.5% of naive CD4 clonotypes were shared across several donors. Estimated clonotype richness was generally higher in naive than memory subsets.

Donors comprised healthy HIV-negative adults lacking recent acute infections or vaccinations. Libraries were prepared by immunoSEQ multiplex PCR; TCRdb keeps only in-frame clonotypes and omits some of them. This table has 550,000 to 700,000 clones, more than 70% appearing once. CDR3 length: 15 amino acids. In germline, CDR1 is LNHDA, CDR2 SQIVND (reference sequence). V lost 5 bases and J lost 4; bases outside the gene matches: 7. This TCR came from a woman under 40 in good health. The sample consisted of memory CD4+ T cells sorted from blood. Subset meaning: CD45RA-negative fraction. The chain carries TRBV19 and TRBJ2-2, with 7 bases fitting TRBD2. CDR3 DNA sequence: TGTGCCAGTAGTGGGACGGGGGGTGGCACCGGGGAGCTGTTTTTT. It codes for CASSGTGGGTGELFF.